This TCR beta chain was identified in a study of cytomegalovirus exposure and HLA in healthy donors (dated by TCRdb to the late 2010s). Regarding the complete study: A later analysis indicated that the 120 validation repertoires were generated on the platform also employed for the 666 repertoires of the first cohort. High-throughput TCR immunosequencing, statistical association of individual TCRs with disease status, and machine learning were combined to predict cytomegalovirus infection status. The study was designed to test whether signatures of past pathogen exposure could be identified by cataloging public T cell receptors. Along with the roughly 670-subject first cohort, a separate validation cohort of around 120 different subjects was used.

The donors belonged to the validation cohort of around 120 subjects, which was separate from the approximately 660-subject first cohort. The CDR3 spans 16 residues, from the cysteine through the phenylalanine. The entry retains the CDR3 DNA only, 48 bases that are in frame from base 1. Per the germline V gene, LGHNA is the CDR1 and YNFKEQ is the CDR2. The germline V end is reduced by 1 base and the J end by 5 bases; junction bases left unmatched: 6. A note on this clone: There is no known antigen for this receptor. The record has no base qualities; no much larger clone is one base away.

What the authors observed across the whole study: It was suggested by the authors that the approach could potentially be generalized to other disease states and immunological phenotypes. A few of the identified cytomegalovirus-associated TCR beta chains were confirmed in vitro to be specific for cytomegalovirus antigens. In both the original and validation cohorts, the classifier was reported to diagnose cytomegalovirus status with high specificity and sensitivity. The study listed approximately 150 TCR beta chains as associated with cytomegalovirus. A later analysis found that TCRs clustered in the first cohort also tended to co-occur in the 120 validation repertoires, with about 94% of cluster scores above 0. All 110 or so repertoires were used to score co-occurrence in the validation cohort in a later analysis, because that analysis had no HLA typing for the cohort. While some public TCRs were present in many individuals, most TCR sequences turned up only very rarely across donors.

Library preparation used the immunoSEQ multiplex PCR assay. The original pipeline was this. A statistical classification framework was developed to diagnose cytomegalovirus status using the catalog of TCR beta chain sequences. In TCRdb, the immuneACCESS table is reduced to in-frame sequences with V and J assigned. These tables do not hold every clone; where another copy was compared, an unresolved V gene accounts for under half, and the others remain unexplained. V, J and clone size were drawn from that table, and D and trimming were deduced from the DNA. Counted in this sample were about 220,000 clones; approximately 90% of them appeared once. 0.85% to 1.2% of the sample rests with the top ten.

The sample consisted of PBMCs. The V and J genes are TRBV4-2 and TRBJ2-2; TRBD2 aligns with 8 central bases. The TCR originated in a woman aged 18-29 years in good health and CMV-seronegative. The nucleotide sequence is given as TGTGCCAGCAGCCAAGCCCTAGCGGGTCGGACCGGGGAGCTGTTTTTT. Its protein is CASSQALAGRTGELFF.